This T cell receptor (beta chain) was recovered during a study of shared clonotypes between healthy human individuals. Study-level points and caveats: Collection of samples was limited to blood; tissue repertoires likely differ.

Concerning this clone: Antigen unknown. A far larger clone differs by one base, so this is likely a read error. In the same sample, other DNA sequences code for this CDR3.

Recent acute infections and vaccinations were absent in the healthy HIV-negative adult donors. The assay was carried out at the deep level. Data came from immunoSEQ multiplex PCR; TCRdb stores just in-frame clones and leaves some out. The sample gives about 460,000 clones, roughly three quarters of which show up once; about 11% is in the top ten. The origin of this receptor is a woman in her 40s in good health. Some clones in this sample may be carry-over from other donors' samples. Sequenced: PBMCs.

CDR3 sequence reads: CASRAGDYGYTF. The CDR3 region has the DNA TGTGCCAGTAGGGCAGGGGACTATGGCTACACCTTC. This sequence joins TRBV28 and TRBJ1-2; D perhaps matches TRBD1 (6 bases). Trimming took 9 bases from V and 3 from J, leaving 11 bases between them. CDR1 is MDHEN and CDR2 is SYDVKM in the germline V gene. CDR3 length: 12 amino acids.